These 27 T cell receptor beta chains were sequenced from one sample in a study of blood T cell repertoires in COVID-19. The method was immunoSEQ multiplex PCR; TCRdb's version includes in-frame clones alone and lacks a portion of them. This sample has approximately 300,000 clones, with 70% to 90% found just once. What was sequenced was peripheral blood. Receptor source: a human donor with COVID-19, enrolled during active disease. The donor label of this sample is uncertain.

This chain uses TRBV29-1 with TRBJ1-1, with TRBD1 identical over 10 bases. Germline CDR1 and CDR2: SQVTM and ANQGSEA. The V and J ends lost 6 bases and 3 bases, in that order; junction bases with no gene match: 1. This CDR3 has 12 amino acids. The DNA for the CDR3 is TGCAGCGTCGGACAGGGGGACACTGAAGCTTTCTTT. Residues: CSVGQGDTEAFF.

This clone was seen ten or more times. The chain couples TRBV30 to TRBJ1-2; tentatively, D is TRBD1 (6 bases). Germline CDR1 GTSNPN, CDR2 SVGIG (reference sequence). The V gene lost 3 bases and the J gene lost 5 bases, with 19 bases spanning the gap. CDR3 length equals 15 residues. The CDR3 DNA reads TGTGCCTGGAGCTTAGCCCTTGGACAGACTTATGGCTACACCTTC. Encoded protein: CAWSLALGQTYGYTF.

The rearrangement links TRBV28 to TRBJ1-2; TRBD1 matches 9 bases. V trimming: 11 bases; J trimming: 6 bases; junction bases outside the gene matches: 10. Germline V CDR1 and CDR2: MDHEN, SYDVKM. The CDR3 totals 13 residues. The chain's CDR3 is CAARDRVFNGYTF. For the CDR3, the DNA is TGTGCCGCCCGGGACAGGGTGTTTAATGGCTACACCTTC.

This chain links TRBV27 with TRBJ1-5, with 7 bases fitting TRBD1. V dropped 7 bases and J dropped 0; count of bases not matched to a gene: 9. The CDR3 runs 16 residues. CDR1 and CDR2 (germline): MNHEY, SMNVEV (reference sequence). The CDR3 region is CASTCWDSDSNQPQHF. The CDR3 bases are TGTGCCAGCACCTGTTGGGACAGCGATAGCAATCAGCCCCAGCATTTT.

The rearrangement links TRBV7-9 to TRBJ2-1, with a weak D call TRBD2 (6 bases). V was trimmed by 5 bases and J by 2 bases, leaving 16 bases between them. The CDR3 runs to 16 residues. CDR1 and CDR2 from the germline V gene are SEHNR and FQNEAQ (reference sequence). The CDR3 DNA follows: TGTGCCAGCAGCCTCCTTACATGGGGGGCCTACAATGAGCAGTTCTTC. It specifies CASSLLTWGAYNEQFF.

This chain connects TRBV7-8 to TRBJ2-1, with 8 bases fitting TRBD2. The V gene's germline CDR1 is SGHVS and CDR2 FQNEAQ. The CDR3 spans 14 residues. The J segment lost 8 bases and the V segment lost 3 bases, leaving 6 bases of the junction unmatched. The chain's CDR3 is CASSFAGLDDEQFF. CDR3 nucleotides: TGTGCCAGCAGCTTTGCGGGACTAGACGATGAGCAGTTCTTC.

This sequence joins TRBV28 and TRBJ1-2; D perhaps matches TRBD1 (6 bases). Looked up from germline, CDR1 is MDHEN and CDR2 is SYDVKM. The CDR3 extends over 15 amino acids. Deletions cut 6 bases from V and 4 bases from J, with 18 bases between. DNA for the CDR3: TGTGCCAGCAGCATACCCGGACAGCAACTCTATGGCTACACCTTC. This codes for CASSIPGQQLYGYTF.

The J gene is TRBJ2-1, the V gene TRBV24-1, with 11 positions matching TRBD1. Trimming took 4 bases from V and 4 from J; bases not matched to a gene: 14. Germline V CDR1 and CDR2: KGHDR, SFDVKD. The CDR3 has 19 amino acids. The CDR3 DNA reads as TGTGCCACCAGTGAACCCCGAACCGGGACAGGGGGATCGTACAATGAGCAGTTCTTC. Translation gives CATSEPRTGTGGSYNEQFF.

V and J are TRBV19 and TRBJ2-1; 7 nucleotides line up with TRBD2. Trimming at V came to 7 bases and at J to 10 bases, leaving 13 bases not matched to a gene. There are 14 residues in the CDR3. Looked up from germline, CDR1 is LNHDA and CDR2 is SQIVND (reference sequence). The chain's CDR3 is CASKGQRDAPEQFF. The CDR3 DNA is TGTGCCAGTAAAGGTCAGCGGGACGCCCCAGAGCAGTTCTTC.

This chain links TRBV7-2 with TRBJ2-3; 15 positions match TRBD2. V was clipped by 1 base and J by 5 bases; unmatched bases: 4. This CDR3 is built from 17 residues. The germline gives CDR1 SGHTA, CDR2 FQGNSA. Here the CDR3 reads CASSLDGLAGGGDTQYF. CDR3 nucleotide sequence: TGTGCCAGCAGCTTAGATGGACTAGCGGGGGGGGGAGATACGCAGTATTTT.

The chain couples TRBV5-1 to TRBJ2-7; the D gene is possibly TRBD2 (6 bases). The CDR3 runs 18 residues. Germline V gene sequence: CDR1 SGHRS, CDR2 YFSETQ. The V end lost 4 bases, the J end lost 0 bases, and 23 bases lay between the germline ends. The DNA for the CDR3 is TGCGCCAGCAGCAAACGCCGGGACGGAGGAGGGAACTCCTACGAGCAGTACTTC. Residues: CASSKRRDGGGNSYEQYF.

This chain joins TRBV30 and TRBJ2-7; D remains ambiguous. CDR3 length equals 12 residues. Germline CDR1 GTSNPN, CDR2 SVGIG (reference sequence). The V gene lost 2 bases and the J gene lost 4 bases, with 9 bases spanning the gap. The CDR3 loop is CAWSSARYEQYF. In DNA form, the CDR3 reads TGTGCCTGGAGTTCCGCTAGGTACGAGCAGTACTTC. The full variable domain, completed using reference TRBV30 and TRBJ2-7, is SQTIHQWPATLVQPVGSPLSLECTVEGTSNPNLYWYRQAAGRGLQLLFYSVGIGQISSEVPQNLSASRPQDRQFILSSKKLLLSDSGFYLCAWSSARYEQYFGPGTRLTVT.

The chain links TRBV2 to TRBJ1-1; D is uncertain. Looked up from germline, CDR1 is SNHLY and CDR2 is FYNNEI. The CDR3 has 12 residues. Trimming cost V 5 bases and J 0 bases, with 4 bases left between them. The CDR3 DNA follows: TGTGCCAGCAGTTATATGAACACTGAAGCTTTCTTT. Translating it yields CASSYMNTEAFF.

This chain links TRBV9 with TRBJ1-1, with a possible D match to TRBD1 (6 bases). V was cut by 4 bases and J by 2 bases, with 15 bases left in between. The CDR3 is made up of 15 amino acids. The germline V gene encodes CDR1 SGDLS and CDR2 YYNGEE. The CDR3 here is CASSLHPDRNTEAFF. CDR3 coding DNA: TGTGCCAGCAGCCTCCACCCGGACAGAAACACTGAAGCTTTCTTT. The full variable domain, rest sourced from reference TRBV9 and TRBJ1-1, is DSGVTQTPKHLITATGQRVTLRCSPRSGDLSVYWYQQSLDQGLQFLIQYYNGEERAKGNILERFSAQQFPDLHSELNLSSLELGDSALYFCASSLHPDRNTEAFFGQGTRLTVV.

The rearrangement links TRBV7-9 to TRBJ1-5, with D perhaps matching TRBD1 (6 bases). CDR1 is SEHNR, CDR2 FQNEAQ, per germline (reference sequence). With 1 base removed from V and 7 bases from J, the gap between germline ends came to 20 bases. There are 17 residues in the CDR3. The CDR3 DNA sequence: TGTGCCAGCAGCTTAGGTGGGGTAGGGGGGGATGGACAGCCCCAGCATTTT. This translates into CASSLGGVGGDGQPQHF.

The chain is built from TRBV19 and TRBJ2-3; unclear D gene. Per the germline V gene, CDR1 is LNHDA and CDR2 is SQIVND (reference sequence). The germline V and J ends were trimmed by 4 bases and 6 bases, with 14 bases remaining between them. The CDR3 has 14 amino acids. The CDR3 reads CASSRREPPDTQYF. CDR3 bases: TGTGCCAGTAGTAGAAGAGAGCCACCGGATACGCAGTATTTT. The full variable domain, in which reference TRBV19 and TRBJ2-3 provide the parts outside the CDR3, is DGGITQSPKYLFRKEGQNVTLSCEQNLNHDAMYWYRQDPGQGLRLIYYSQIVNDFQKGDIAEGYSVSREKKESFPLTVTSAQKNPTAFYLCASSRREPPDTQYFGPGTRLTVL.

The chain is built from TRBV5-1 and TRBJ1-4; TRBD1 is a possible D gene (6 bases). The CDR3 is made up of 15 amino acids. Germline CDR1 and CDR2: SGHRS and YFSETQ. Between the trimmed V and J ends, which lost 3 bases and 0 bases, there was a span of 9 bases. The CDR3, as DNA: TGCGCCAGCAGCTGGGACATCTCAACTAATGAAAAACTGTTTTTT. Its translation is CASSWDISTNEKLFF.

The rearrangement uses TRBV19 and TRBJ1-2, with TRBD1 matching over 9 bases. Trimming at V came to 2 bases and at J to 5 bases, leaving 9 bases not matched to a gene. The CDR3 is made up of 16 amino acids. In germline, CDR1 is LNHDA, CDR2 SQIVND (reference sequence). The CDR3 DNA reads TGTGCCAGTAGTATAAGGGCAAGGACAGGGGCTTATGGCTACACCTTC. It is translated as CASSIRARTGAYGYTF.

The chain joins TRBV7-2 to TRBJ1-5; the D gene is possibly TRBD1 (5 bases). Germline CDR1 reads SGHTA; CDR2 reads FQGNSA. The ends were cut back, 2 bases at V and 6 bases at J, with 11 bases in the middle. CDR3 length equals 14 residues. The CDR3 DNA is TGTGCCAGCAGCTTACAGGGCAAGAGTCAGCCCCAGCATTTT. This gives the protein CASSLQGKSQPQHF.

The chain has TRBV27 and TRBJ2-7, with TRBD2 identical over 8 bases. Germline trimming cut 6 bases from V and 2 bases from J; bases unmatched to any gene: 6. The germline V gene encodes CDR1 MNHEY and CDR2 SMNVEV (reference sequence). The CDR3 covers 14 residues. The DNA for the CDR3 is TGTGCCAGCAGCCAGGTAGCGGGGACCTACGAGCAGTACTTC. Amino acid sequence: CASSQVAGTYEQYF.

The chain couples TRBV5-4 to TRBJ2-5, with 9 bases aligning to TRBD1. Germline V gene sequence: CDR1 SGHNT, CDR2 YYREEE (reference sequence). V shed 0 bases, J shed 12 bases, and the junction held 9 bases outside the gene matches. The CDR3 extends over 14 amino acids. CDR3 residues: CASSLGRDRDREYF. The CDR3 nucleotides are TGTGCCAGCAGCTTGGGCCGGGACAGGGATAGGGAGTACTTC.

The chain has TRBV5-4 and TRBJ1-1, with a tentative D call TRBD1 (5 bases). CDR1 and CDR2 from the germline V gene are SGHNT and YYREEE (reference sequence). V was shortened by 3 bases and J by 5 bases, with 17 bases between the two germline ends. The CDR3 length is 15 residues. The CDR3 is CASSSQTVRGTEAFF. CDR3 sequence (DNA): TGTGCCAGCAGCTCCCAGACAGTCAGAGGAACTGAAGCTTTCTTT.

The V and J genes are TRBV4-3 and TRBJ1-5; D is undetermined. In germline, CDR1 is LGHNA, CDR2 YSLEER. Trimming pared 0 bases from V and 3 bases from J, leaving 6 bases between. This CDR3 is built from 14 residues. The CDR3 here is CASSQDGANQPQHF. The CDR3 nucleotides are TGCGCCAGCAGCCAAGACGGTGCCAATCAGCCCCAGCATTTT.

The V call is TRBV29-1, the J call TRBJ2-3, with 8 nucleotides matching TRBD2. Germline V CDR1 and CDR2: SQVTM, ANQGSEA. CDR3 size: 15 residues. The V and J ends lost 7 bases and 1 base, in that order; junction bases with no gene match: 10. The CDR3 protein is CSGNHGGVGTDTQYF. The DNA of the CDR3 is TGCAGCGGGAATCACGGGGGGGTTGGCACAGATACGCAGTATTTT.

The chain carries TRBV29-1 and TRBJ1-2, with 9 bases lining up with TRBD1. Per the germline V gene, CDR1 is SQVTM and CDR2 is ANQGSEA. V trimming: 5 bases; J trimming: 4 bases; junction bases outside the gene matches: 5. The CDR3 has 13 amino acids. The CDR3 nucleotides are TGCAGCGTTCGACAGGGGGAAGGCTATGGCTACACCTTC. It codes for CSVRQGEGYGYTF. Supplemented by reference TRBV29-1 and TRBJ1-2, the full variable domain reads SAVISQKPSRDICQRGTSLTIQCQVDSQVTMMFWYRQQPGQSLTLIATANQGSEATYESGFVIDKFPISRPNLTFSTLTVSNMSPEDSSIYLCSVRQGEGYGYTFGSGTRLTVV.

Regarding this clone: Other nucleotide sequences from this sample produce the same CDR3. The V call is TRBV18, the J call TRBJ2-1; TRBD1 matches 7 bases. The CDR3 totals 14 residues. Germline lookup yields CDR1 KGHSH and CDR2 LQKENI. With 3 bases clipped from V and 3 bases from J, the junction kept 2 bases outside the gene matches. CDR3 in DNA: TGTGCCAGCTCACCTAGGGACAGCTACAATGAGCAGTTCTTC. It specifies CASSPRDSYNEQFF. The full variable domain, in which reference TRBV18 and TRBJ2-1 provide the parts outside the CDR3, is NAGVMQNPRHLVRRRGQEARLRCSPMKGHSHVYWYRQLPEEGLKFMVYLQKENIIDESGMPKERFSAEFPKEGPSILRIQQVVRGDSAAYFCASSPRDSYNEQFFGPGTRLTVL.

Written as DNA, the CDR3 is TGTGCCAGCAGTTACTCTCCACAGGGGGCACCTGGCTACACCTTC. The encoded protein is CASSYSPQGAPGYTF. The chain combines TRBV6-6 with TRBJ1-2, with 9 bases fitting TRBD1. The length of the CDR3 is 15 residues. Trimming at V came to 0 bases and at J to 7 bases, leaving 6 bases not matched to a gene. CDR1 is MNHNY and CDR2 is SVGAGI in the germline V gene (reference sequence).